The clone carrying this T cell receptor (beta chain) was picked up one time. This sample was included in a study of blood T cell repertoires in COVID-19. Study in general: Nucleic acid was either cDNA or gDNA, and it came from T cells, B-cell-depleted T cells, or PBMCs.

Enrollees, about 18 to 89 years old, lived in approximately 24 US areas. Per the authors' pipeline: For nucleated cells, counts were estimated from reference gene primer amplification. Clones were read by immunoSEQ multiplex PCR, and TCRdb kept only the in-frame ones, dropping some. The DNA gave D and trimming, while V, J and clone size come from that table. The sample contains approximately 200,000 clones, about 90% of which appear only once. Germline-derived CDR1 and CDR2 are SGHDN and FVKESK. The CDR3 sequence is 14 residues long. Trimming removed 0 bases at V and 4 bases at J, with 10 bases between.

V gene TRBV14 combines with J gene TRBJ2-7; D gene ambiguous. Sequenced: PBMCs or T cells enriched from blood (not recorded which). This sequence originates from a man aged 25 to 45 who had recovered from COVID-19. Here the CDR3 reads CASSQDRRNYEQYF. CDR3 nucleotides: TGTGCCAGCAGCCAAGATAGGCGGAATTACGAGCAGTACTTC.